This TCR beta chain was recorded in a study of blood T cell repertoires in COVID-19. Study-level information: Sources were T cells, B-cell-depleted T cells, or PBMCs; the material itself was cDNA or gDNA.

Those enrolled, adults aged about 18 to 95 years, came from 24 US areas. Recovered status in Cohort 3 required two negative PCRs, clearance, or symptom resolution. This CDR3 has 12 residues. Per germline, CDR1 LGHDT and CDR2 YNNKEL (reference sequence). The V gene lost 3 bases and the J gene lost 5 bases, with 8 bases spanning the gap. As processed by the authors: The authors estimated nucleated cell counts from reference gene primer amplification. The table came from immunoSEQ multiplex PCR; TCRdb's copy has only in-frame clones and leaves some out. V, J and clone size are those of that table, while D and trimming were read from the DNA. The sample has approximately 400,000 clones; 70% to 90% are singletons.

This receptor was identified in a woman aged 18-29 years who had recovered from COVID-19. The sequenced material came from PBMCs or T cells enriched from blood (not recorded which). The chain employs TRBV3-1 (or the pseudogene TRBV3-2) and TRBJ2-7; D gene ambiguous. CDR3 loop: CASSQKWHEQYF. The DNA for the CDR3 is TGTGCCAGCAGCCAGAAGTGGCACGAGCAGTACTTC.